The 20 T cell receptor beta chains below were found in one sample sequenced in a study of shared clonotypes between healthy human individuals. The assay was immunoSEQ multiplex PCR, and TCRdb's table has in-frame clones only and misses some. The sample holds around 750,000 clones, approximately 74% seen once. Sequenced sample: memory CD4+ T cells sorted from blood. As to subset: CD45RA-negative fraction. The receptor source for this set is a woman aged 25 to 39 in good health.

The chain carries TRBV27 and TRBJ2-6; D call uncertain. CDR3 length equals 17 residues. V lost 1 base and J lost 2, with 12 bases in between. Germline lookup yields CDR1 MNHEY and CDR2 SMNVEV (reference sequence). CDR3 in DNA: TGTGCCAGCAGTTTATTCGTCCCCAGGACTGGGGCCAACGTCCTGACTTTC. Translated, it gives CASSLFVPRTGANVLTF.

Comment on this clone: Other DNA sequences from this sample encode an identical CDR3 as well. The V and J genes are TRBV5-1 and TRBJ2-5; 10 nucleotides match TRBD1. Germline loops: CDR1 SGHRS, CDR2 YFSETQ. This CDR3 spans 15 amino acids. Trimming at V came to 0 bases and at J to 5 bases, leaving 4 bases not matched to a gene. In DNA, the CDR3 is TGCGCCAGCAGCTTGGGACAGGGGGCTATTGAGACCCAGTACTTC. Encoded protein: CASSLGQGAIETQYF.

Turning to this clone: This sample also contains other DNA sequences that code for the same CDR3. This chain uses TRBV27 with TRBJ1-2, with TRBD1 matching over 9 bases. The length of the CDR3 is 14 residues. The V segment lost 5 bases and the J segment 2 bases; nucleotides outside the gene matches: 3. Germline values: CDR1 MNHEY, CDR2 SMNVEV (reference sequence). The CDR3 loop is CASSRDRANYGYTF. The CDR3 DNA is TGTGCCAGCAGTCGGGACAGGGCAAACTATGGCTACACCTTC.

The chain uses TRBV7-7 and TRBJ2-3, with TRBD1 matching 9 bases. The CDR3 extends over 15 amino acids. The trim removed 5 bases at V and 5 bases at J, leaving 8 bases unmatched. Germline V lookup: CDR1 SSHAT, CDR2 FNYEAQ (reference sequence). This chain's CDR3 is CASSPGQGPLDTQYF. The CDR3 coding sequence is TGTGCCAGCAGCCCAGGACAGGGGCCCTTAGATACGCAGTATTTT.

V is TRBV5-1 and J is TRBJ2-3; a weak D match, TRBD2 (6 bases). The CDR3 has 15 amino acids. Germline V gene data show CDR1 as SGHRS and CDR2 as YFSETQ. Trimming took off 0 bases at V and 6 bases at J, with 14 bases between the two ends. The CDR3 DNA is TGCGCCAGCAGCTTGGCCGGGGGTGTCTCCGATACGCAGTATTTT. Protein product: CASSLAGGVSDTQYF.

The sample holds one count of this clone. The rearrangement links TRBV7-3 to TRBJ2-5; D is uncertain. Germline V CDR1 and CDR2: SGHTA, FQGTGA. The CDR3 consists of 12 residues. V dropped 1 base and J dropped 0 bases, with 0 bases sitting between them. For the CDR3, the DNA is TGTGCCAGCAGCTTAAACCAAGAGACCCAGTACTTC. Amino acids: CASSLNQETQYF.

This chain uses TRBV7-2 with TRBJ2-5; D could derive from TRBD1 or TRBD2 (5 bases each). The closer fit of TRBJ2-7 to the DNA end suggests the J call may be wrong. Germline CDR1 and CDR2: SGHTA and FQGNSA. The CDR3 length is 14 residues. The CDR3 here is CASSLMRGSYEQYF. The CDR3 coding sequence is TGTGCCAGCAGCTTAATGAGGGGATCCTACGAGCAGTACTTC.

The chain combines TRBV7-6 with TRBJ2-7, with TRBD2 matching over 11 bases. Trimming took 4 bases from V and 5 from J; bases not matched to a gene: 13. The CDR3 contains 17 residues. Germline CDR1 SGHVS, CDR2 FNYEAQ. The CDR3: CASSSRLAGGRTNEQYF. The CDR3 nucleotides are TGTGCCAGCAGCTCCCGGTTAGCGGGAGGGAGGACTAACGAGCAGTACTTC.

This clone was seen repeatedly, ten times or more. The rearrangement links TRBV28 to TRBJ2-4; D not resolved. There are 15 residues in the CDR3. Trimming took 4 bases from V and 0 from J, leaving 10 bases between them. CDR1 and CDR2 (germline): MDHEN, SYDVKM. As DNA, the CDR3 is TGTGCCAGCAGTTACATCGATACAGCCAAAAACATTCAGTACTTC. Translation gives CASSYIDTAKNIQYF.

CDR3 coding DNA: TGTGCCAGCGGGGGGCAGGGGATGTACGAGCAGTACTTC. Translating it yields CASGGQGMYEQYF. The chain employs TRBV19 and TRBJ2-7; possible D gene TRBD2, 7 bases. The CDR3 extends over 13 amino acids. The V gene lost 9 bases and the J gene lost 4 bases, with 16 bases spanning the gap. Germline CDR1 and CDR2: LNHDA and SQIVND (reference sequence).

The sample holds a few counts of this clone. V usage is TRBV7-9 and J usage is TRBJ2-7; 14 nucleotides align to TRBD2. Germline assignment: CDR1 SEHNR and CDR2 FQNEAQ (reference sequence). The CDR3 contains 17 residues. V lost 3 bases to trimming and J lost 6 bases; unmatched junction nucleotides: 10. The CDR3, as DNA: TGTGCCAGCAGCTTCCTGCCGACTAGCGGGAGGGCCCCCGAGCAGTACTTC. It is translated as CASSFLPTSGRAPEQYF.

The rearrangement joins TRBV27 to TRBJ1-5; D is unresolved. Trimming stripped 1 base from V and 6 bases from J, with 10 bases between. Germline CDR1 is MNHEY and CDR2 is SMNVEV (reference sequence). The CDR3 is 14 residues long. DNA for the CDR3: TGTGCCAGCAGTTTATGGGCCCATGGTCAGCCCCAGCATTTT. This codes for CASSLWAHGQPQHF.

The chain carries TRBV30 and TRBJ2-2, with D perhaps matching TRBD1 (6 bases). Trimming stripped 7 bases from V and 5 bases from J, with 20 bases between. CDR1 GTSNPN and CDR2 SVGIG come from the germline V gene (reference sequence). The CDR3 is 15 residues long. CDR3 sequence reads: CASLQGRAGTGELFF. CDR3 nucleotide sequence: TGTGCCTCCTTACAGGGTCGCGCAGGGACCGGGGAGCTGTTTTTT.

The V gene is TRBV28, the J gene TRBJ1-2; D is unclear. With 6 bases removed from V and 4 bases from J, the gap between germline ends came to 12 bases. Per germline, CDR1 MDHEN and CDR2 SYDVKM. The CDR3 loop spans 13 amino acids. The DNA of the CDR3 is TGTGCCAGCAGGACCTCGACGGGCTATGGCTACACCTTC. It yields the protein CASRTSTGYGYTF.

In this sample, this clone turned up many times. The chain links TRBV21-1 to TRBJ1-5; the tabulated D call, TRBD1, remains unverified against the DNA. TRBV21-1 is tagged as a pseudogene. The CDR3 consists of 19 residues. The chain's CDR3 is CASSGPGQGALYGNQPQHF. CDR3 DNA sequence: TGTGCCAGCAGCGGCCCGGGACAGGGGGCCCTATACGGCAATCAGCCCCAGCATTTT.

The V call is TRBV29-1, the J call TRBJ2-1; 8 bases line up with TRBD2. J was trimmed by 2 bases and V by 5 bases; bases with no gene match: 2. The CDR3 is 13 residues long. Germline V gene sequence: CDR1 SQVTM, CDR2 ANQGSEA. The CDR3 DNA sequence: TGCAGCGTTCGGGAGGGCCCCTACAATGAGCAGTTCTTC. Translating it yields CSVREGPYNEQFF.

The CDR3 region is CASSSTRGAEAFF. Written as DNA, the CDR3 is TGTGCCAGTAGTTCGACCAGAGGCGCTGAAGCTTTCTTT. This chain joins TRBV19 and TRBJ1-1; D is unresolved. The CDR3 consists of 13 residues. Germline V gene sequence: CDR1 LNHDA, CDR2 SQIVND (reference sequence). Trimming shortened V by 5 bases and J by 6 bases, and 13 bases separated the two germline ends. The full variable domain, completed using reference TRBV19 and TRBJ1-1, is DGGITQSPKYLFRKEGQNVTLSCEQNLNHDAMYWYRQDPGQGLRLIYYSQIVNDFQKGDIAEGYSVSREKKESFPLTVTSAQKNPTAFYLCASSSTRGAEAFFGQGTRLTVV.

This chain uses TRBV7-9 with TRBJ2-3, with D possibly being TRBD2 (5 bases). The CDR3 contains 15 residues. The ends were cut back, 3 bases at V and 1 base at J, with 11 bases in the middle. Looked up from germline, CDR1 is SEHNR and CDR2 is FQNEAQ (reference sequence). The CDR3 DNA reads TGTGCCAGCAGCTTTAAGCGGTTGGGCACAGATACGCAGTATTTT. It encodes CASSFKRLGTDTQYF.

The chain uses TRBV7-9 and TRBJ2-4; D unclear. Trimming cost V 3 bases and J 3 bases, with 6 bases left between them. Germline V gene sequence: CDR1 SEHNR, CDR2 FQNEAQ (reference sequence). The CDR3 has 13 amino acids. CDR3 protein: CASSFGSKNIQYF. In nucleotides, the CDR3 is TGTGCCAGCAGCTTTGGTAGCAAAAACATTCAGTACTTC.

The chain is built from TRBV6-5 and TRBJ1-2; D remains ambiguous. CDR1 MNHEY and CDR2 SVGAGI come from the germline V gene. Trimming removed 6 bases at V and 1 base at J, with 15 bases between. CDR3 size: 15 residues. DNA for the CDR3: TGTGCCAGCAGCCCCAAACGCCCGAATAACTATGGCTACACCTTC. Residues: CASSPKRPNNYGYTF.